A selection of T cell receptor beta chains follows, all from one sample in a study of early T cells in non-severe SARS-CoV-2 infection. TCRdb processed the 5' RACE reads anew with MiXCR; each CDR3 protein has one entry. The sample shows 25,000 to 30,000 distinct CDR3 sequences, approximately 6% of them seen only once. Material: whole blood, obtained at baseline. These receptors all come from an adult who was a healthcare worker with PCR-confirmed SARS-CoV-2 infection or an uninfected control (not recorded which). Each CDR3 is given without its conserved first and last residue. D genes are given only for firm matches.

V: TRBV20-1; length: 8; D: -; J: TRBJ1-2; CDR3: SARKGGYT
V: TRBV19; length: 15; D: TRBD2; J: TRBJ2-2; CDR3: ASSMISGGTYTGELF
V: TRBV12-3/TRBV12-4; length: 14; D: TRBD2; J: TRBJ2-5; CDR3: ASSFVAAGTPETQY
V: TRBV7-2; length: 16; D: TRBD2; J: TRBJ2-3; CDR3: ASSLVLTSGGATDTQY
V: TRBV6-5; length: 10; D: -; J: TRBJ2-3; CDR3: ASSYSGDTQY
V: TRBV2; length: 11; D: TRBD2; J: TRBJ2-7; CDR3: ASGSTSGNEQY
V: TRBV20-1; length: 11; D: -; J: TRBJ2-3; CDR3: SARGTFTDTQY
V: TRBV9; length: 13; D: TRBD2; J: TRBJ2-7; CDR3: ASSVGRSGDYEQY
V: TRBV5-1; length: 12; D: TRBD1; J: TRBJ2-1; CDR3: ASSFGTGANEQF
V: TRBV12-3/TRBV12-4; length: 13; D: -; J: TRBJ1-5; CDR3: ASCHSRGSSQPQH
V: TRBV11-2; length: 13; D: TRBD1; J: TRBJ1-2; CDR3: ASSLGRGHFYGYT